These 12 T cell receptor beta chains were sequenced from one sample in a study of T cell changes during pregnancy in multiple sclerosis. Only in-frame clones appear in the TCRdb table, and some are missing; sequencing was by immunoSEQ multiplex PCR. The sample holds approximately 87,000 clones, approximately 90% seen once. The sequencing used CD4+ T cells from peripheral blood mononuclear cells, collected in the second trimester of pregnancy. The source is a female donor with multiple sclerosis, enrolled in a pregnancy study.

This sequence joins TRBV19 and TRBJ2-1; weak D call: TRBD2 (5 bases). V was trimmed by 5 bases and J by 10 bases, leaving 12 bases between them. Germline V gene lookup returns CDR1 LNHDA and CDR2 SQIVND (reference sequence). This CDR3 has 12 residues. The CDR3 coding sequence is TGTGCCAGTAGTTCCGGACTGAGAGAGCAGTTCTTC. Protein product: CASSSGLREQFF.

The sample holds one count of this clone. The chain is built from TRBV5-1 and TRBJ2-1; no reliable D call. The CDR3 length is 13 residues. V gave up 5 bases and J gave up 3 bases, with 9 bases separating them. Germline values: CDR1 SGHRS, CDR2 YFSETQ. The CDR3: CASRRELYNEQFF. Written as DNA, the CDR3 is TGCGCCAGCAGGCGAGAGCTCTACAATGAGCAGTTCTTC.

This chain uses TRBV7-2 with TRBJ2-1; 9 nucleotides align to TRBD2. Germline V gene lookup returns CDR1 SGHTA and CDR2 FQGNSA. The CDR3 runs 13 residues. The J segment lost 12 bases and the V segment lost 1 base, leaving 4 bases of the junction unmatched. The CDR3 loop is CASSLEGSGRQFF. The CDR3 DNA reads TGTGCCAGCAGCTTAGAGGGTAGCGGGAGGCAGTTCTTC.

The rearrangement links TRBV19 to TRBJ2-7; TRBD2 agrees at 12 bases. The V gene's germline CDR1 is LNHDA and CDR2 SQIVND (reference sequence). J gave up 0 bases and V 4 bases, and 1 base lay outside the gene matches. This CDR3 comprises 15 residues. DNA for the CDR3: TGTGCCAGTAGTAAGGGACTAGCGGGCTCCTACGAGCAGTACTTC. As protein: CASSKGLAGSYEQYF. Full variable domain (remainder filled in from reference TRBV19 and TRBJ2-7): DGGITQSPKYLFRKEGQNVTLSCEQNLNHDAMYWYRQDPGQGLRLIYYSQIVNDFQKGDIAEGYSVSREKKESFPLTVTSAQKNPTAFYLCASSKGLAGSYEQYFGPGTRLTVT.

This rearrangement joins TRBV19 to TRBJ2-2, with 7 bases lining up with TRBD2. The V gene's germline CDR1 is LNHDA and CDR2 SQIVND (reference sequence). V lost 5 bases to trimming and J lost 7 bases; unmatched junction nucleotides: 10. The CDR3 length is 15 residues. CDR3 region: CASSLLGGSGGELFF. The CDR3 bases are TGTGCCAGTAGTCTCCTCGGGGGGTCTGGCGGGGAGCTGTTTTTT. The full variable domain, rest sourced from reference TRBV19 and TRBJ2-2, is DGGITQSPKYLFRKEGQNVTLSCEQNLNHDAMYWYRQDPGQGLRLIYYSQIVNDFQKGDIAEGYSVSREKKESFPLTVTSAQKNPTAFYLCASSLLGGSGGELFFGEGSRLTVL.

This clone has just one count. The rearrangement uses TRBV7-2 and TRBJ2-3; 8 bases are shared with TRBD2. CDR3 length equals 14 residues. The germline V gene has CDR1 SGHTA and CDR2 FQGNSA. The V segment lost 7 bases and the J segment 1 base; nucleotides outside the gene matches: 4. Here the CDR3 DNA reads TGTGCCAGCACTCGGACTAGCCGCACAGATACGCAGTATTTT. Translating it yields CASTRTSRTDTQYF.

This clone was seen more than once but under ten times. V usage is TRBV6-1 and J usage is TRBJ1-5; the D is unclear. The V gene's germline CDR1 is MNHNS and CDR2 SASEGT. V dropped 4 bases and J dropped 6 bases, with 4 bases sitting between them. The CDR3 contains 11 residues. The CDR3 sequence: CASSVAQPQHF. The CDR3 nucleotides read TGTGCCAGCAGTGTGGCTCAGCCCCAGCATTTT.

J is TRBJ2-1 and V is TRBV19, with D unclear. The CDR3 runs to 16 residues. The germline CDR1 and CDR2 sequences are LNHDA and SQIVND (reference sequence). Trimming took off 3 bases at V and 0 bases at J, with 12 bases between the two ends. DNA of the CDR3: TGTGCCAGTAGTATCGAAAACTCCAACTCCTACAATGAGCAGTTCTTC. Translating gives CASSIENSNSYNEQFF.

The chain couples TRBV18 to TRBJ2-7; D is possibly TRBD1 (6 bases). Between the trimmed V and J ends, which lost 1 base and 4 bases, there was a span of 8 bases. CDR1 is KGHSH and CDR2 is LQKENI in the germline V gene. This CDR3 spans 13 amino acids. The DNA of the CDR3 is TGTGCCAGCTCACCACAGGGGGAGTACGAGCAGTACTTC. Protein product: CASSPQGEYEQYF.

CDR3 residues: CASSWGGTGELFF. CDR3 coding DNA: TGTGCCAGCAGCTGGGGGGGCACCGGGGAGCTGTTTTTT. The rearrangement uses TRBV5-5 and TRBJ2-2; 7 bases are a match to TRBD2. V gave up 3 bases and J gave up 4 bases; unmatched junction bases: 0. The CDR3 is made up of 13 amino acids. In germline, CDR1 is SGHKS, CDR2 YYEKEE (reference sequence).

This chain uses TRBV6-5 with TRBJ1-5; D is ambiguous. Germline CDR1 MNHEY, CDR2 SVGAGI. Trimming took off 4 bases at V and 1 base at J, with 14 bases between the two ends. The CDR3 covers 16 residues. CDR3 sequence reads: CASSLVGFGSNQPQHF. In DNA form, the CDR3 reads TGTGCCAGCAGTTTAGTCGGGTTTGGGAGCAATCAGCCCCAGCATTTT.

This chain uses TRBV5-4 with TRBJ2-7, with 8 bases identical to TRBD1. The germline V gene has CDR1 SGHNT and CDR2 YYREEE (reference sequence). The ends lost 6 bases at V and 4 bases at J; junction bases unmatched: 9. This CDR3 spans 14 amino acids. For the CDR3, the DNA is TGTGCCAGCACCATTGGACAGGGAAGGTACGAGCAGTACTTC. Protein sequence: CASTIGQGRYEQYF.